The text below deals with one TCR beta chain. Healthy people donating bone marrow made up the donors. This specimen belongs to a study of cytomegalovirus exposure and HLA in healthy donors. The CDR3 contains 15 residues. Germline V gene data show CDR1 as SGDLS and CDR2 as YYNGEE. Primers included in the PCR were 60 Vbeta and 13 Jbeta primers. TCRdb's copy holds only in-frame clones and misses some; the assay was immunoSEQ multiplex PCR. Among 100,000 to 120,000 clones listed, over 65% were seen once. The rearrangement uses TRBV9 and TRBJ2-5; 8 bases align to TRBD2. The J call may not be correct, given that the DNA end is closer to TRBJ2-7. This TCR was sampled from a woman in her forties in good health and CMV-seropositive. Sequencing was performed on PBMCs. CDR3 sequence reads: CASSVGGLAGYEQYF. DNA of the CDR3: TGTGCCAGCAGCGTAGGCGGGCTAGCGGGTTACGAGCAGTACTTC.